These 28 T cell receptor beta chains share one sample of origin, sequenced in a study of CD8 T cells in Susac syndrome. Reverse transcription of roughly 0.45 to 1 ug RNA used random hexamers. TCRdb called the immunoSEQ multiplex PCR reads again in MiXCR, with one record for every CDR3 protein. The top ten hold 0.1% to 0.15% of the sample, which has 200,000 or so distinct CDR3 sequences, around 90% seen once. The sequenced sample was CD8+ T cells from PBMCs. The origin of the receptors is a human donor with multiple sclerosis.

V and J are TRBV3-1 and TRBJ1-1; perhaps TRBD1 as D (6 bases). Trimming took off 3 bases at V and 3 bases at J, with 11 bases between the two ends. This CDR3 has 14 residues. CDR1 and CDR2 from the germline V gene are LGHDT and YNNKEL (reference sequence). The CDR3 DNA reads TGTGCCAGCAGCCATTCAGGGGCAGACACTGAAGCTTTCTTT. This codes for CASSHSGADTEAFF. Full variable domain (rest looked up from reference TRBV3-1 and TRBJ1-1): DTAVSQTPKYLVTQMGNDKSIKCEQNLGHDTMYWYKQDSKKFLKIMFSYNNKELIINETVPNRFSPKSPDKAHLNLHINSLELGDSAVYFCASSHSGADTEAFFGQGTRLTVV.

The chain carries TRBV12-3 or TRBV12-4 and TRBJ2-7; D is perhaps TRBD1 or TRBD2 (7 bases each). V was clipped by 3 bases and J by 4 bases, with 16 bases between them. The CDR3 is 15 residues long. The CDR3 here is CASSFPPGGGYEQYF. CDR3 DNA sequence: TGTGCCAGCAGTTTCCCCCCAGGGGGGGGGTACGAGCAGTACTTC.

This rearrangement joins TRBV11-2 to TRBJ2-7; no clear D gene. Germline CDR1 SGHAT, CDR2 FQNNGV. V gave up 4 bases and J gave up 7 bases, with 11 bases separating them. The CDR3 is 12 amino acids. CDR3 residues: CASSSHLWEQYF. The CDR3 nucleotides are TGTGCCAGCAGCTCCCACCTTTGGGAGCAGTACTTC.

The chain combines TRBV29-1 with TRBJ1-2; D ambiguous. The CDR3 length is 13 residues. Germline V CDR1 and CDR2: SQVTM, ANQGSEA. Between the trimmed V and J ends, which lost 5 bases and 1 base, there was a span of 11 bases. CDR3 bases: TGCAGCGTTCGGGATGGCTTTAACTATGGCTACACCTTC. The encoded protein is CSVRDGFNYGYTF.

This rearrangement joins TRBV9 to TRBJ2-1, with TRBD2 identical over 14 bases. Germline V gene data show CDR1 as SGDLS and CDR2 as YYNGEE. The CDR3 covers 18 residues. The V segment lost 0 bases and the J segment 7 bases; nucleotides outside the gene matches: 9. Here the CDR3 DNA reads TGTGCCAGCAGCGTAGGGGGGGGACTAGCGGGAGTAGGGAATGAGCAGTTCTTC. Translated: CASSVGGGLAGVGNEQFF.

This sequence joins TRBV6-5 and TRBJ1-2, with D possibly TRBD1 on 5 matching bases. V was clipped by 3 bases and J by 7 bases, with 12 bases between them. The CDR3 sequence is 13 residues long. Per germline, CDR1 MNHEY and CDR2 SVGAGI. This CDR3 reads CASSYSARGGYTF. CDR3 in DNA: TGTGCCAGCAGTTATTCAGCAAGGGGTGGCTACACCTTC.

The V and J genes are TRBV7-8 and TRBJ1-1, with TRBD1 matching over 7 bases. CDR3 length equals 15 residues. V lost 9 bases and J lost 6; bases outside the gene matches: 16. Germline CDR1 is SGHVS and CDR2 is FQNEAQ. CDR3 coding DNA: TGTGCCAGTGGGGTCGTTGAAGGGGGCGCGTCTGAAGCTTTCTTT. This sequence encodes CASGVVEGGASEAFF. Looking up the rest from reference TRBV7-8 and TRBJ1-1 gives the full variable domain: GAGVSQSPRYKVAKRGQDVALRCDPISGHVSLFWYQQALGQGPEFLTYFQNEAQLDKSGLPSDRFFAERPEGSVSTLKIQRTQQEDSAVYLCASGVVEGGASEAFFGQGTRLTVV.

The table lists this clonotype with a few counts. The chain uses TRBV27 and TRBJ1-3; D remains ambiguous. The CDR3 is made up of 17 amino acids. CDR1 MNHEY and CDR2 SMNVEV come from the germline V gene (reference sequence). V was clipped by 2 bases and J by 2 bases, with 16 bases between them. The CDR3 DNA follows: TGTGCCAGCAGTTTAAGGGCTTGGCGGAACACTGGAAACACCATATATTTT. Protein: CASSLRAWRNTGNTIYF.

The chain has TRBV5-4 and TRBJ2-1, with 8 bases that match TRBD2. This CDR3 has 14 residues. V shed 4 bases, J shed 4 bases, and the junction held 4 bases outside the gene matches. Germline CDR1 and CDR2: SGHNT and YYREEE (reference sequence). The CDR3 sequence: CASSNPSGYNEQFF. In DNA form, the CDR3 reads TGTGCCAGCAGCAACCCTAGCGGGTACAATGAGCAGTTCTTC. The full variable domain, its missing parts supplied by reference TRBV5-4 and TRBJ2-1, is ETGVTQSPTHLIKTRGQQVTLRCSSQSGHNTVSWYQQALGQGPQFIFQYYREEENGRGNFPPRFSGLQFPNYSSELNVNALELDDSALYLCASSNPSGYNEQFFGPGTRLTVL.

This clonotype was observed a single time. The chain has TRBV15 and TRBJ2-1; possible D gene TRBD2, 5 bases. Germline V CDR1 and CDR2: LNHNV, YYDKDF (reference sequence). Trimming stripped 4 bases from V and 0 bases from J, with 10 bases between. The CDR3 is 15 residues long. The CDR3 loop is CATSNRGNSYNEQFF. DNA for the CDR3: TGTGCCACCAGCAATCGGGGTAACTCCTACAATGAGCAGTTCTTC.

The chain combines TRBV6-5 with TRBJ2-3; TRBD1 is a possible D gene (5 bases). V was cut by 2 bases and J by 5 bases, with 11 bases left in between. This CDR3 is 14 amino acids long. CDR1 MNHEY and CDR2 SVGAGI come from the germline V gene. CDR3 DNA sequence: TGTGCCAGCAGTTACACTGGGGCGAGAGATACGCAGTATTTT. Translating it yields CASSYTGARDTQYF.

This chain connects TRBV6-5 to TRBJ1-1; TRBD1 is a possible D gene (6 bases). V lost 9 bases, J lost 1 base, and 18 bases lay in between. The CDR3 has 15 residues. The germline V gene has CDR1 MNHEY and CDR2 SVGAGI. The CDR3 sequence: CARRGGAAKNTEAFF. The CDR3, as DNA: TGTGCCAGAAGGGGGGGCGCTGCGAAGAACACTGAAGCTTTCTTT.

V gene TRBV6-1 combines with J gene TRBJ1-2; D gene ambiguous. V lost 10 bases and J 5 bases, leaving 11 bases between the germline ends. Germline values: CDR1 MNHNS, CDR2 SASEGT. This CDR3 is 11 amino acids long. CDR3 protein: CATRLGYGYTF. CDR3 coding DNA: TGTGCCACCCGACTGGGGTATGGCTACACCTTC.

V is TRBV9 and J is TRBJ2-7, with D tentatively TRBD1 or TRBD2 (5 bases each). Trimming took off 3 bases at V and 3 bases at J, with 13 bases between the two ends. The germline V gene has CDR1 SGDLS and CDR2 YYNGEE. The CDR3 extends over 14 amino acids. CDR3 protein: CASSDPGRSYEQYF. The CDR3 DNA sequence: TGTGCCAGCAGCGACCCGGGACGGAGCTACGAGCAGTACTTC.

This chain uses TRBV30 with TRBJ2-5; TRBD1 matches 9 bases. This CDR3 region has 14 residues. V trimming: 3 bases; J trimming: 2 bases; junction bases outside the gene matches: 4. CDR1 GTSNPN and CDR2 SVGIG come from the germline V gene (reference sequence). DNA for the CDR3: TGTGCCTGGAGCCATGGGACAGGGCAAGAGACCCAGTACTTC. This translates into CAWSHGTGQETQYF. Complete variable domain (other parts from reference TRBV30 and TRBJ2-5): SQTIHQWPATLVQPVGSPLSLECTVEGTSNPNLYWYRQAAGRGLQLLFYSVGIGQISSEVPQNLSASRPQDRQFILSSKKLLLSDSGFYLCAWSHGTGQETQYFGPGTRLLVL.

The chain employs TRBV29-1 and TRBJ2-7; D may correspond to TRBD1 or TRBD2 (5 bases each). The germline gives CDR1 SQVTM, CDR2 ANQGSEA. This CDR3 contains 18 residues. The V end lost 2 bases, the J end lost 2 bases, and 25 bases lay between the germline ends. The chain's CDR3 is CSVEILHVGESGAYEQYF. Here the CDR3 DNA reads TGCAGCGTTGAAATTCTACATGTGGGGGAGTCAGGAGCCTACGAGCAGTACTTC.

The chain uses TRBV7-9 and TRBJ2-7; TRBD1 might be the D (5 bases). Looked up from germline, CDR1 is SEHNR and CDR2 is FQNEAQ (reference sequence). V was clipped by 5 bases and J by 0 bases, with 20 bases between them. The CDR3 covers 17 residues. The CDR3 protein is CASSQRSPGQDSYEQYF. The DNA for the CDR3 is TGTGCCAGCAGCCAAAGAAGCCCAGGGCAGGACTCCTACGAGCAGTACTTC.

V is TRBV28 and J is TRBJ1-2; D is undetermined. The length of the CDR3 is 10 residues. Trimming pared 5 bases from V and 6 bases from J, leaving 4 bases between. CDR1 is MDHEN and CDR2 is SYDVKM in the germline V gene. CDR3 bases: TGTGCCAGCAGTGAAGATGGCTACACCTTC. It translates to CASSEDGYTF.

V is TRBV20-1 and J is TRBJ1-1; 7 bases are a match to TRBD1. Germline lookup yields CDR1 DFQATT and CDR2 SNEGSKA (reference sequence). The ends lost 3 bases at V and 0 bases at J; junction bases unmatched: 7. This CDR3 has 15 residues. CDR3 loop: CSARTGSTLNTEAFF. The DNA of the CDR3 is TGCAGTGCTAGGACAGGGAGCACCCTGAACACTGAAGCTTTCTTT.

The chain combines TRBV11-1 with TRBJ1-1; 7 nucleotides match TRBD1. Trimming at V came to 5 bases and at J to 6 bases, leaving 3 bases not matched to a gene. CDR1 is SGHAT and CDR2 is FQDESV in the germline V gene (reference sequence). The CDR3 covers 12 residues. In nucleotides, the CDR3 is TGTGCCAGCAGCCCGGGACAGCCTGAAGCTTTCTTT. Its protein product is CASSPGQPEAFF.

The chain carries TRBV5-1 and TRBJ2-1; 10 nucleotides align to TRBD2. Germline loops: CDR1 SGHRS, CDR2 YFSETQ. Trimming at V came to 0 bases and at J to 5 bases, leaving 11 bases not matched to a gene. The CDR3 sequence is 18 residues long. The CDR3 DNA sequence: TGCGCCAGCAGCTTGGCCCTCACGCTAGCGGGGGTAAACAATGAGCAGTTCTTC. It translates to CASSLALTLAGVNNEQFF. The complete variable domain, with remaining parts taken from reference TRBV5-1 and TRBJ2-1, reads KAGVTQTPRYLIKTRGQQVTLSCSPISGHRSVSWYQQTPGQGLQFLFEYFSETQRNKGNFPGRFSGRQFSNSRSEMNVSTLELGDSALYLCASSLALTLAGVNNEQFFGPGTRLTVL.

The chain uses TRBV24-1 and TRBJ2-2; TRBD2 agrees at 8 bases. V lost 3 bases to trimming and J lost 3 bases; unmatched junction nucleotides: 17. CDR1 is KGHDR, CDR2 SFDVKD, per germline. The CDR3 totals 20 residues. The CDR3 is CATSDPSKAGADFYTGELFF. DNA of the CDR3: TGTGCCACCAGTGATCCCTCTAAAGCGGGGGCCGACTTTTACACCGGGGAGCTGTTTTTT.

The V and J genes are TRBV28 and TRBJ2-7; D is uncertain. The CDR3 consists of 11 residues. V was trimmed by 2 bases and J by 6 bases, leaving 5 bases between them. Germline CDR1 reads MDHEN; CDR2 reads SYDVKM. The DNA for the CDR3 is TGTGCCAGCAGTTTAAGCTCCGAGCAGTACTTC. Translating gives CASSLSSEQYF. The variable domain in full, completed from reference TRBV28 and TRBJ2-7, reads DVKVTQSSRYLVKRTGEKVFLECVQDMDHENMFWYRQDPGLGLRLIYFSYDVKMKEKGDIPEGYSVSREKKERFSLILESASTNQTSMYLCASSLSSEQYFGPGTRLTVT.

The V gene is TRBV12-3 or TRBV12-4, the J gene TRBJ2-2; 8 nucleotides agree with TRBD1. V gave up 6 bases and J gave up 8 bases; unmatched junction bases: 17. This CDR3 contains 17 residues. In nucleotides, the CDR3 is TGTGCCAGCAGCCTTCCCCGTAGACAGGGGTTTGTAGGGGAGCTGTTTTTT. As protein: CASSLPRRQGFVGELFF.

This chain's CDR3 is CASSDPTGGWTEAFF. The CDR3 DNA sequence: TGTGCCAGCAGTGACCCGACAGGGGGGTGGACTGAAGCTTTCTTT. The chain employs TRBV6-1 and TRBJ1-1; 9 positions agree with TRBD1. Germline assignment: CDR1 MNHNS and CDR2 SASEGT. This CDR3 has 15 residues. Trimming took 3 bases from V and 5 from J; bases not matched to a gene: 7.

This clonotype was found a few times. The rearrangement joins TRBV3-1 to TRBJ1-2, with 10 bases aligning to TRBD1. Germline CDR1 reads LGHDT; CDR2 reads YNNKEL (reference sequence). CDR3 length equals 15 residues. Trimming removed 5 bases from V and 5 bases from J; junction bases left unmatched: 8. The CDR3 DNA reads as TGTGCCAGCAGCTCGGCCGGGACAGGGGTTTATGGCTACACCTTC. This translates into CASSSAGTGVYGYTF. Combining the CDR3 with reference TRBV3-1 and TRBJ1-2 gives the whole variable domain DTAVSQTPKYLVTQMGNDKSIKCEQNLGHDTMYWYKQDSKKFLKIMFSYNNKELIINETVPNRFSPKSPDKAHLNLHINSLELGDSAVYFCASSSAGTGVYGYTFGSGTRLTVV.

The CDR3 DNA follows: TGCAGTGCTAGAACCTCCGCGGACAATGAGCAGTTCTTC. Protein: CSARTSADNEQFF. The chain links TRBV20-1 to TRBJ2-1, with D hard to call. Trimming took 2 bases from V and 5 from J, leaving 10 bases between them. This CDR3 spans 13 amino acids. Germline CDR1 reads DFQATT; CDR2 reads SNEGSKA (reference sequence).

The rearrangement links TRBV7-8 to TRBJ1-1; D remains ambiguous. The CDR3 is 13 residues long. The V gene's germline CDR1 is SGHVS and CDR2 FQNEAQ. The ends were cut back, 1 base at V and 3 bases at J, with 6 bases in the middle. Here the CDR3 reads CASSLEYDTEAFF. The CDR3 DNA follows: TGTGCCAGCAGCTTAGAGTACGACACTGAAGCTTTCTTT.